The T cell receptor (beta chain) described here comes from a study of blood T cell repertoires in COVID-19. For the study at large: The samples span acute and convalescent COVID-19 from the United States, Italy and Spain. In each case, the material was cDNA or gDNA derived from T cells, B-cell-depleted T cells, or PBMCs.

This CDR3 region has 14 residues. J gave up 5 bases and V 4 bases, and 5 bases lay outside the gene matches. CDR1 and CDR2 from the germline V gene are MNHEY and SVGEGT. As handled by the study authors: Estimation of nucleated cell counts was performed using reference gene primer amplification. Sequencing was performed with immunoSEQ multiplex PCR; in TCRdb, only in-frame clones are kept and a portion is missing. Clone size and V and J calls were adopted from that table, with D and trimming inferred from the DNA. The profile covers about 180,000 clones, with 80% to 90% appearing a single time and roughly 3.5% taken by the ten largest.

The sample taken for sequencing was peripheral blood. This receptor was identified in a man in his 60s with acute or convalescent COVID-19. The V gene is TRBV6-2 or TRBV6-3, the J gene TRBJ2-7; 10 nucleotides agree with TRBD1. The CDR3 loop reads CASSFSTGGDEQYF. Here the CDR3 DNA reads TGTGCCAGCAGTTTCTCGACAGGGGGCGACGAGCAGTACTTC.